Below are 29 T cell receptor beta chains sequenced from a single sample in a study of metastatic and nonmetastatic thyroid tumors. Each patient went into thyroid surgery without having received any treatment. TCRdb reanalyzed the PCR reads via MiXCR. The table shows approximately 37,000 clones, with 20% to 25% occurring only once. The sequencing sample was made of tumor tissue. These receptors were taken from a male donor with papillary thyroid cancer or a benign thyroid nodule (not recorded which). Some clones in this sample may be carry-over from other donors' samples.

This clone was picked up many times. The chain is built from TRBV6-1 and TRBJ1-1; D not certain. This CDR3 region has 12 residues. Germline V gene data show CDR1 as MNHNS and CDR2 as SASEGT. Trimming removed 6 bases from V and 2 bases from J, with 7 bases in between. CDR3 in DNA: TGTGCCAGCAGCCCGATAAACACTGAAGCTTTCTTT. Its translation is CASSPINTEAFF.

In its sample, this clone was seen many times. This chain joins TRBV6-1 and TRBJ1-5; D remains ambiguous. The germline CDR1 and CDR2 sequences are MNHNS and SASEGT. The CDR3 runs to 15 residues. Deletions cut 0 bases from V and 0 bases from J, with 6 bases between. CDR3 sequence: CASSEASVSNQPQHF. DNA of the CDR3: TGTGCCAGCAGTGAAGCTTCTGTTAGCAATCAGCCCCAGCATTTT.

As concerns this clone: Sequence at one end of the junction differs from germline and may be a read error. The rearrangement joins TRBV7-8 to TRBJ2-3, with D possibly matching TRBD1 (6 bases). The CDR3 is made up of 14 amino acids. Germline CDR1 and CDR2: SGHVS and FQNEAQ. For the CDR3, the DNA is TGTGCCAGCAGATTATCCCCGCGGACAGATAAGCAGTATTTT. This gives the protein CASRLSPRTDKQYF.

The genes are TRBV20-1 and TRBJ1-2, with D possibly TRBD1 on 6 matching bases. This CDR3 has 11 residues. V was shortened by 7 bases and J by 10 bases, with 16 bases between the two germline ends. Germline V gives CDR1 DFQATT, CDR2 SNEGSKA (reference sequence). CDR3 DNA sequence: TGCAGTGTTAGTTACAGGGAATCCTACACCTTC. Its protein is CSVSYRESYTF.

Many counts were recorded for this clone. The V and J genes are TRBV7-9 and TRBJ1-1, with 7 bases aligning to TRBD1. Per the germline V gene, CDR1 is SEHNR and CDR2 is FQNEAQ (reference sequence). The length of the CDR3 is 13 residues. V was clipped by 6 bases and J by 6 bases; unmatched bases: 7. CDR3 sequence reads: CASRDRASAEAFF. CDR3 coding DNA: TGTGCCAGCAGAGACAGGGCGAGCGCTGAAGCTTTCTTT.

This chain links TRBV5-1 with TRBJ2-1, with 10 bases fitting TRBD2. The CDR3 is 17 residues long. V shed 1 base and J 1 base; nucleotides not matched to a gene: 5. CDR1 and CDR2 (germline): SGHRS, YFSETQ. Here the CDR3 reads CASSLIPLAGSYNEQFF. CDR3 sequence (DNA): TGCGCCAGCAGCTTGATTCCACTAGCGGGGTCCTACAATGAGCAGTTCTTC.

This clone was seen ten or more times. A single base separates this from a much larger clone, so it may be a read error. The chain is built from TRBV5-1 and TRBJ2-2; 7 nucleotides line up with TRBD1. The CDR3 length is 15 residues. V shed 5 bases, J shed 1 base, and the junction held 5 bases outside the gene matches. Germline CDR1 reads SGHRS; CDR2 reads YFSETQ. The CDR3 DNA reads TGCGCCAGCAGTAAGGGGGCTCGGAACACCGGGGAGCTGTTTTTT. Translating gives CASSKGARNTGELFF.

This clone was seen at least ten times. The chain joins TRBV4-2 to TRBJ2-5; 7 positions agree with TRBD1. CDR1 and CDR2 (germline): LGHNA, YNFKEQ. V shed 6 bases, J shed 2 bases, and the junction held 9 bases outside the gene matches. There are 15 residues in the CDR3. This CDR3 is CASRKVGQVQETQYF. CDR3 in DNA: TGTGCCAGCAGAAAAGTCGGACAGGTTCAAGAGACCCAGTACTTC.

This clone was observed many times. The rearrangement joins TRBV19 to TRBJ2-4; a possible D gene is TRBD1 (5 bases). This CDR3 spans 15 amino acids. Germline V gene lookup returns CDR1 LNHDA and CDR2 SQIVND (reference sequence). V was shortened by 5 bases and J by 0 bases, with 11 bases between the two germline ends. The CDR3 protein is CASSPGILAKNIQYF. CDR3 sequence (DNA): TGTGCCAGTAGTCCAGGGATTCTAGCCAAAAACATTCAGTACTTC.

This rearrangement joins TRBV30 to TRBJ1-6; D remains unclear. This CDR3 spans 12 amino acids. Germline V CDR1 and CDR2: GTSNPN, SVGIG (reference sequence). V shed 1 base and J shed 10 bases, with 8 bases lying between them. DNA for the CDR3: TGTGCCTGGAGTGAGGTGAAATCACCCCTCCACTTT. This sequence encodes CAWSEVKSPLHF.

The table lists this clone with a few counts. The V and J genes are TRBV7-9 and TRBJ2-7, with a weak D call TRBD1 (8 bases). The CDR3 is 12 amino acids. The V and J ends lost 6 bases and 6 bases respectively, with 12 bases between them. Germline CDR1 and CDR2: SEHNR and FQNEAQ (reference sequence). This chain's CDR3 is CASRDREGEQYF. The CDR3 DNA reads TGTGCCAGCAGGGACAGGGAGGGCGAGCAGTACTTC.

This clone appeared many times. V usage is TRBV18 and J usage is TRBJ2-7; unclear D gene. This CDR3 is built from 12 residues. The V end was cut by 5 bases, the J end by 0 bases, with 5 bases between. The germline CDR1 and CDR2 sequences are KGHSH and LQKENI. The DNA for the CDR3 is TGTGCCAGCTCAACCAGCTCCTACGAGCAGTACTTC. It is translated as CASSTSSYEQYF.

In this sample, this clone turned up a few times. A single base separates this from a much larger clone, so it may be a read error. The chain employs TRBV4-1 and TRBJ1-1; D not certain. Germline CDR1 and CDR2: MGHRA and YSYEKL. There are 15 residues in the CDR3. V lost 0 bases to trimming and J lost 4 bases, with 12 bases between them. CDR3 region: CASSQEVNGVTEAFF. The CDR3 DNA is TGCGCCAGCAGCCAAGAAGTAAATGGGGTCACTGAAGCTTTCTTT.

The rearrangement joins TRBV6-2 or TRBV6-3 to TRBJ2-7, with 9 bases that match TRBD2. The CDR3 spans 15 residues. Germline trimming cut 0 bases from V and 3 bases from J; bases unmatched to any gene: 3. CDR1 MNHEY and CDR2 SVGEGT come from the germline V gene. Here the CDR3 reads CASSYSGSGSYEQYF. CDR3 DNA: TGTGCCAGCAGTTACTCGGGTAGCGGGAGCTACGAGCAGTACTTC.

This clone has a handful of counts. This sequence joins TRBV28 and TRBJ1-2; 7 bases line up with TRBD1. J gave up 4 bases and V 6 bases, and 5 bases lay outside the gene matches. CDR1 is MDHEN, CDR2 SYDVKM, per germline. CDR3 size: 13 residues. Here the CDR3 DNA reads TGTGCCAGCAGCACGACAGGGACCTATGGCTACACCTTC. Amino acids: CASSTTGTYGYTF.

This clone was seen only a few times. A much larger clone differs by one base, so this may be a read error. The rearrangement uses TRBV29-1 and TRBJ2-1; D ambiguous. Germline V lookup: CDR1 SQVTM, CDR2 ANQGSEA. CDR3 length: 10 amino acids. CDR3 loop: CIAIYNEQFF. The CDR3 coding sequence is TGCATCGCCATTTACAATGAGCAGTTCTTC.

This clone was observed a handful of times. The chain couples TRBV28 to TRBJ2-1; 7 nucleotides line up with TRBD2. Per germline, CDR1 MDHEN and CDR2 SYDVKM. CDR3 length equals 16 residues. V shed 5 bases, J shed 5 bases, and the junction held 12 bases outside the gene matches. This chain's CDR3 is CASSAWLAVGNNEQFF. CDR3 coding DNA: TGTGCCAGCAGTGCCTGGCTAGCGGTAGGAAACAATGAGCAGTTCTTC.

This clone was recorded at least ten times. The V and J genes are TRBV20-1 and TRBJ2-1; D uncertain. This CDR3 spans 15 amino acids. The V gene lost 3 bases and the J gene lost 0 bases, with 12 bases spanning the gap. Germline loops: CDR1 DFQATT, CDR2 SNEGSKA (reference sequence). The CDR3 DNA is TGCAGTGCTAGCCCACCTTCGGGCTCCTACAATGAGCAGTTCTTC. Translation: CSASPPSGSYNEQFF.

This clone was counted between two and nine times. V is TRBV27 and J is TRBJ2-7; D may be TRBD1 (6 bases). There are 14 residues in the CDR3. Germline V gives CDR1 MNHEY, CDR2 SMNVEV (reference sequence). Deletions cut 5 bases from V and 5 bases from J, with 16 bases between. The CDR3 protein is CASSDSTGCDEQYF. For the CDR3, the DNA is TGTGCCAGCAGTGACAGCACAGGGTGTGACGAGCAGTACTTC.

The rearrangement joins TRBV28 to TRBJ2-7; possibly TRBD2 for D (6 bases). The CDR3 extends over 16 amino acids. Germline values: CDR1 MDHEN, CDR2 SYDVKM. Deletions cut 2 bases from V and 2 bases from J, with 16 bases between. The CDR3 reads CASSLRRGTLPYEQYF. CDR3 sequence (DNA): TGTGCCAGCAGTTTACGAAGAGGGACTCTCCCCTACGAGCAGTACTTC.

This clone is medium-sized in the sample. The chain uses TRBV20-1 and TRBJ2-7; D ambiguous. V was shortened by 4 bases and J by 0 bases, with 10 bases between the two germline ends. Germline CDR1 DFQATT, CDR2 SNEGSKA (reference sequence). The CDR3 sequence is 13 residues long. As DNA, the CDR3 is TGCAGTGCTAAGACATCCCGCTCCTACGAGCAGTACTTC. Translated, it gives CSAKTSRSYEQYF.

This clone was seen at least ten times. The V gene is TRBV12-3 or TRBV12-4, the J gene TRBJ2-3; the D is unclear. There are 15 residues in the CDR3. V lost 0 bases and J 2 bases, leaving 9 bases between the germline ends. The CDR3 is CASSLAGTPTDTQYF. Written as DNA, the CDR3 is TGTGCCAGCAGTTTAGCGGGTACACCCACAGATACGCAGTATTTT.

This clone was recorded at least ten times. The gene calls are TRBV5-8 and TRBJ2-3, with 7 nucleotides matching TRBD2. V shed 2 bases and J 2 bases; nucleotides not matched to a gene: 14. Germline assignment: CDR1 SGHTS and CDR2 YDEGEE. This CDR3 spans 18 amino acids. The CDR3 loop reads CASSFTLYPAGVTDTQYF. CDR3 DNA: TGTGCCAGCAGCTTCACCCTCTATCCGGCGGGGGTCACAGATACGCAGTATTTT.

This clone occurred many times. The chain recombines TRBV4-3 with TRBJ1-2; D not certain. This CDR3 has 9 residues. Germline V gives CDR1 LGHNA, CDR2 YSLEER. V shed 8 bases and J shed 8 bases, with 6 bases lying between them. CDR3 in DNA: TGCGCCAGCTTCCAAGGCTACACCTTC. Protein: CASFQGYTF.

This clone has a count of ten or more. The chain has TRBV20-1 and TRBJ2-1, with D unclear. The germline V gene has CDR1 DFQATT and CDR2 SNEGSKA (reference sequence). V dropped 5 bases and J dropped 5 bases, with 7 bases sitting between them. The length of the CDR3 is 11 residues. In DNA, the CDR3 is TGCAGTGCTTCCGACAACAATGAGCAGTTCTTC. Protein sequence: CSASDNNEQFF.

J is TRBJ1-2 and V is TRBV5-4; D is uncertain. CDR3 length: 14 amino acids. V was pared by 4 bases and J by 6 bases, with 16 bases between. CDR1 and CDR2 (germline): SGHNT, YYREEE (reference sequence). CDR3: CASSLHGVVDGYTF. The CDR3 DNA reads TGTGCCAGCAGCCTACACGGGGTAGTAGATGGCTACACCTTC.

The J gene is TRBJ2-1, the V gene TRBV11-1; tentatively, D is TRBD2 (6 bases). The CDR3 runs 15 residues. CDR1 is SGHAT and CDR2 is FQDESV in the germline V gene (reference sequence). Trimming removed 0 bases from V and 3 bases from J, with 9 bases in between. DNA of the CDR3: TGTGCCAGCAGCTTAGCGGCGGGGCTCTACAATGAGCAGTTCTTC. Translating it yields CASSLAAGLYNEQFF.

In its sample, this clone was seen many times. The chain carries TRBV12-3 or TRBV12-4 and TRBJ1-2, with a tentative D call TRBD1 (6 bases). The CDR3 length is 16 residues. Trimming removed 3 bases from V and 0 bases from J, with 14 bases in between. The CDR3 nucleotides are TGTGCCAGCAGTTTTAGAGGGGGTAGTTCTAACTATGGCTACACCTTC. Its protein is CASSFRGGSSNYGYTF.

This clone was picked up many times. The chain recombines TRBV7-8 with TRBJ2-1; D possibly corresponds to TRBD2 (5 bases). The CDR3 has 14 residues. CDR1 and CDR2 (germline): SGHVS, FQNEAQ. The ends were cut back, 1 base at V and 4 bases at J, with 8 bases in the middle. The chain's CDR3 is CASSLGWEYNEQFF. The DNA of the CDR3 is TGTGCCAGCAGCTTAGGATGGGAGTACAATGAGCAGTTCTTC.